This T cell receptor (beta chain) appears in the sequencing data of a study of blood T cell repertoires in COVID-19. The overall study: Sources were T cells, B-cell-depleted T cells, or PBMCs; the material itself was cDNA or gDNA.

Original processing notes: Cell counts per sample came from amplifying reference gene primers. Produced via immunoSEQ multiplex PCR; TCRdb's table is partial and in-frame only. That table furnishes V, J and clone size, whereas the DNA furnished D and trimming. This table has roughly 380,000 clones, 89% appearing once. Seattle cases were enrolled at active infection and followed longitudinally. The germline CDR1 and CDR2 sequences are LNHDA and SQIVND (reference sequence). The CDR3 loop spans 16 amino acids. V dropped 7 bases and J dropped 0 bases, with 18 bases sitting between them. This clonotype was obtained from a middle-aged woman with COVID-19, enrolled during active disease. The sample taken for sequencing was peripheral blood. This chain joins TRBV19 and TRBJ1-1; possible D gene TRBD1, 5 bases. The DNA for the CDR3 is TGTGCCAGTACATTTTCCGGGGGAGTATTGAACACTGAAGCTTTCTTT. Protein sequence: CASTFSGGVLNTEAFF.